This is a list of T cell receptor beta chains from one sample in a study of neurological immune-mediated disorders. Each CDR3 protein gets one entry after TCRdb re-called the 5' RACE reads with MiXCR. The sample has over 55,000 distinct CDR3 sequences; roughly a tenth are singletons. Sequenced sample: PBMCs. The receptors stem from a male donor with HTLV-1-associated myelopathy (HAM/TSP). Each CDR3 is given without its conserved first and last residue.

j_gene | v_gene | CDR3aa
TRBJ1-1 | TRBV7-2 | ASSATRVIAEAF
TRBJ1-3 | TRBV7-2 | ASSHSSGNTIY
TRBJ2-5 | TRBV7-8 | ASRPRGGEGTQY
TRBJ1-1 | TRBV9 | ASRTSGGTEAF
TRBJ1-2 | TRBV29-1 | SVNPGAGYGYT
TRBJ2-2 | TRBV3-1 | ASSQTGTGPTGELF
TRBJ1-1 | TRBV6-2/TRBV6-3 | ASSYTGNTEAF
TRBJ2-7 | TRBV4-1 | ASSQDLAGTASHEQY
TRBJ2-7 | TRBV5-1 | ASRREGSEQY
TRBJ2-3 | TRBV27 | TSSSLGRGARGNTQY
TRBJ1-4 | TRBV5-1 | ASSQRDNEKLF
TRBJ2-5 | TRBV11-2 | ASSSSGLAGKETQY
TRBJ2-3 | TRBV13 | VSSFRTGGGVTDTQY
TRBJ1-6 | TRBV20-1 | SARDYRVDSPLH
TRBJ1-1 | TRBV12-3/TRBV12-4 | ASSLYRVGTLNTEAF
TRBJ2-1 | TRBV9 | ASSNRDRETYNEQF
TRBJ2-7 | TRBV18 | ASSLRDKPYEQY
TRBJ2-7 | TRBV7-9 | ASSLTLTGAQY
TRBJ1-1 | TRBV6-1 | ASTLGPMNTEAF
TRBJ1-1 | TRBV6-5 | ASSYSSEGVTEAF
TRBJ2-3 | TRBV28 | ATLAGGSHGLVDTQC
TRBJ2-3 | TRBV9 | ASSVEVGGTDTQY
TRBJ2-7 | TRBV7-9 | ASSLPPRFGRGEQY
TRBJ2-7 | TRBV10-3 | AISEPGLAGTSYEQY
TRBJ1-2 | TRBV6-2/TRBV6-3 | ASRGDSYGYT
TRBJ2-3 | TRBV7-2 | ASSLDERGLAGFTQY
TRBJ2-7 | TRBV5-1 | ASSAPGQGAEYEQY
TRBJ1-3 | TRBV6-6 | ASSYSGNTIY
TRBJ1-5 | TRBV19 | ASSIGLDQPQH
TRBJ1-5 | TRBV9 | ASSVGGGGNQPQH
TRBJ2-7 | TRBV20-1 | SARDQDIYEQY
TRBJ1-2 | TRBV6-6 | ASSYSGEGAYGYT
TRBJ2-3 | TRBV6-5 | ASSRDVRDTQY
TRBJ1-1 | TRBV5-1 | ASSLEDRGTEAF
TRBJ1-5 | TRBV29-1 | SVGTGPRGPQH
TRBJ2-2 | TRBV5-1 | ASNKITGAGELF
TRBJ2-7 | TRBV6-5 | ASSYSRTGDNEQY
TRBJ2-5 | TRBV5-1 | ASSLELGPPQETQY
TRBJ2-7 | TRBV10-3 | AISEGQRERSEQY
TRBJ1-1 | TRBV28 | ASSLSPTLDTEAF